Listed below are T cell receptor beta chains from one sample, sequenced in a study of tumor and adjacent non-tumor tissue in lung cancer. TCRdb ran MiXCR on the multiplex PCR reads and lists one entry per CDR3 protein. This sample yields approximately 79,000 distinct CDR3 sequences, of which around two thirds are seen a single time; around 16% belongs to the top ten. Sequenced: lung tumor tissue. Receptors were obtained from an older man with non-small cell lung cancer. CDR3s include the opening cysteine and the closing phenylalanine or tryptophan. D genes are given only for firm matches. Only some rows state a clone size, as once, few, many or a class for expanded clones.

J gene,D gene,V gene,clone size,CDR3 protein,CDR3 DNA
TRBJ2-3,-,TRBV11-2,-,CVSSLGGRNTDMQYF,TGTGTCAGCAGCTTAGGTGGGCGGAACACAGATATGCAGTATTTT
TRBJ1-6,TRBD1,TRBV7-8,-,CASRLQGESYNSPLHF,TGTGCCAGCAGATTACAGGGGGAATCATATAATTCACCCCTTCACTTT
TRBJ2-2,-,TRBV6-5,many,CASTDRGPYTGELFF,TGTGCCAGCACCGACCGGGGCCCTTACACCGGGGAGCTGTTTTTT
TRBJ2-3,TRBD2,TRBV11-2,-,CVSSPGPAGPLSTDMQYF,TGTGTCAGCAGCCCTGGACCAGCGGGGCCCTTGAGTACAGATATGCAGTATTTT
TRBJ1-5,-,TRBV11-2,few,CASRLGWRERGSSNQPQHF,TGTGCCAGCAGACTAGGGTGGAGGGAAAGAGGTTCTAGCAATCAGCCCCAGCATTTC
TRBJ2-2,-,TRBV18,few,CASSTRQGGTGELFF,TGTGCCAGCTCAACAAGACAGGGAGGCACCGGGGAGCTGTTTTTT
TRBJ2-7,TRBD1,TRBV29-1,many,CSVNGERGQGFRVYEQYF,TGCAGCGTTAATGGGGAACGCGGACAGGGGTTTAGGGTCTACGAGCAGTACTTC
TRBJ2-2,-,TRBV11-2,-,CPSSPWGKGMNTGELFF,TGTCCCAGCAGCCCTTGGGGTAAGGGTATGAACACCGGGGAGCTGTTTTTT
TRBJ1-1,TRBD1,TRBV5-1,few,CASSRTGEGTEAFF,TGCGCCAGCAGCCGGACAGGGGAAGGGACTGAAGCTTTCTTT
TRBJ2-3,-,TRBV10-1,once,CASRVGSDTQYF,TGTGCCAGCAGGGTCGGATCAGATACGCAGTATTTT
TRBJ1-2,-,TRBV29-1,-,CSAEVTSGGYTF,TGCAGCGCTGAAGTCACAAGTGGGGGCTACACCTTC
TRBJ2-7,TRBD1,TRBV10-3,-,CDIRQGVTYEQYF,TGTGACATCAGGCAGGGGGTAACCTACGAGCAGTACTTC
TRBJ2-1,-,TRBV4-1,many,CASSHEGETTYNEQFF,TGCGCCAGCAGCCATGAGGGGGAGACTACCTACAATGAGCAGTTCTTC
TRBJ2-1,TRBD2,TRBV20-1,many,CSAPRTSGRIDDEQFF,TGCAGTGCTCCCCGGACTAGCGGGAGGATTGACGATGAGCAGTTCTTC
TRBJ2-2,-,TRBV5-1,few,CASNGGGLSSGELFF,TGCGCCAGCAACGGGGGCGGCCTTAGCTCCGGGGAGCTGTTTTTT
TRBJ1-5,TRBD1,TRBV6-2/TRBV6-3,-,CASSHGQALGQPRHF,TGTGCCAGCAGCCACGGTCAGGCTCTGGGACAGCCCCGGCATTTT
TRBJ2-5,-,TRBV19,-,CANSIQGTRETQYF,TGTGCCAATAGTATCCAGGGGACGAGGGAGACCCAGTACTTC
TRBJ1-1,-,TRBV7-9,-,CASSAGRLTEASF,TGTGCCAGCAGCGCCGGACGGCTCACTGAGGCTTCCTTT
TRBJ2-3,TRBD2,TRBV11-1,few,CISSVPGGDTQYF,TGTATCAGCAGCGTCCCGGGGGGAGATACGCAGTATTTT
TRBJ2-3,-,TRBV20-1,-,CSAYPSTGTQYF,TGCAGTGCTTACCCAAGCACAGGTACGCAGTATTTT
TRBJ2-4,-,TRBV15,-,CATSRDRDGLLAKNIQYF,TGTGCCACCAGCAGAGACCGGGACGGGCTCCTGGCCAAAAACATTCAGTACTTC
TRBJ2-2,-,TRBV21-1,-,CVSSKAQGLAGARTGELFF,TGTGTCAGCAGCAAAGCGCAAGGACTAGCGGGAGCAAGGACCGGGGAGCTGTTTTTT
TRBJ1-1,-,TRBV6-1,-,CASTGALNTDAFF,TGTGCCAGCACGGGGGCGTTAAACACTGATGCTTTCTTT
TRBJ2-3,TRBD2,TRBV18,-,CASSPPSGGPDTQYF,TGTGCCAGCTCACCACCGAGCGGGGGCCCAGATACGCAGTATTTT
TRBJ2-5,-,TRBV11-1,-,CASNRTDHETKYF,TGTGCCAGCAATCGGACGGACCATGAGACCAAGTACTTC
TRBJ1-4,-,TRBV12-3/TRBV12-4,many,CASSLRTANEKLFF,TGTGCCAGCAGTTTAAGGACGGCTAATGAAAAACTGTTTTTT
TRBJ2-5,-,TRBV6-2/TRBV6-3,many,CASSHPSNSETQYF,TGTGCCAGCAGTCACCCTAGTAATTCGGAGACCCAGTACTTC
TRBJ2-2,-,TRBV6-1,-,CGSYTTENTGELLF,TGTGGTAGTTACACCACAGAGAACACCGGGGAGCTGTTATTT
TRBJ2-5,-,TRBV5-4,many,CASSLGFTVQETQYF,TGTGCCAGCAGCTTGGGGTTCACGGTTCAAGAGACCCAGTACTTC
TRBJ1-5,-,TRBV12-3/TRBV12-4,-,CASNQQGHQPRLF,TGTGCCAGCAATCAACAGGGACATCAGCCCCGGCTTTTT
TRBJ1-6,-,TRBV7-9,-,CASSKGRGHSPLHF,TGTGCCAGCAGCAAGGGACGGGGTCATTCACCCCTCCACTTT
TRBJ2-2,TRBD1,TRBV6-5,-,CASSEQGAAWEMFF,TGTGCCAGCAGTGAGCAGGGGGCCGCCTGGGAGATGTTTTTT
TRBJ1-4,-,TRBV10-3,many,CAISESSAEEKLFF,TGTGCCATCAGTGAGTCGAGCGCGGAAGAAAAACTGTTTTTT
TRBJ1-2,-,TRBV11-2,-,CGSSLRPNYGYTF,TGTGGCAGCAGCCTCCGACCTAACTATGGGTACACCTTC
TRBJ2-7,TRBD2,TRBV11-2,-,CASSKIINLAGSYQQYF,TGTGCCAGCAGCAAGATAATAAACCTAGCGGGGTCCTACCAGCAGTACTTT
TRBJ2-2,-,TRBV6-1,-,CVGKRGYQTAGELFF,TGTGTCGGCAAACGGGGATACCAGACGGCCGGGGAGCTGTTTTTT
TRBJ2-3,-,TRBV29-1,-,CSVEFVVTDTHYF,TGCAGCGTTGAGTTCGTGGTCACAGATACGCACTATTTT
TRBJ2-7,TRBD1,TRBV4-1,once,CASTQTDRLSYEQYF,TGCGCCAGCACCCAAACGGACAGGTTGTCATACGAGCAGTACTTC
TRBJ1-5,-,TRBV30,many,CAWSLQDQPQHF,TGTGCCTGGAGTTTACAGGATCAGCCCCAGCATTTT
TRBJ2-5,-,TRBV7-9,-,CASSSAKVQETQYF,TGTGCCAGCAGCTCTGCGAAGGTCCAAGAGACCCAGTACTTC
TRBJ2-3,TRBD2,TRBV11-2,-,CASNLDRTSGRGTDTQYF,TGTGCCAGCAACTTAGACCGGACTAGCGGGAGAGGCACAGATACACAGTATTTT
TRBJ1-5,TRBD1,TRBV20-1,-,CRPRDRISQPQHF,TGCAGACCTCGGGACAGGATTAGTCAGCCCCAGCATTTT
TRBJ2-3,-,TRBV29-1,many,CSARDSTDTQYF,TGCAGCGCCCGGGACAGCACAGATACGCAGTATTTT
TRBJ2-7,TRBD2,TRBV4-1,-,CASSQVVTSGDYEQYF,TGCGCCAGCAGCCAAGTTGTCACTAGCGGGGACTACGAGCAGTACTTC
TRBJ1-1,TRBD1,TRBV7-9,few,CASSKITGTGNNEAFF,TGTGCCAGCAGCAAAATAACCGGGACAGGAAATAATGAAGCTTTCTTT
TRBJ2-5,-,TRBV29-1,-,CSVEDHKRTLGETQYF,TGCAGCGTTGAAGATCACAAGCGGACCCTCGGGGAGACCCAGTACTTT
TRBJ2-7,TRBD2,TRBV7-9,-,CASSFGLAVELYF,TGTGCCAGCAGCTTCGGGCTAGCGGTCGAGCTGTATTTC
TRBJ1-5,-,TRBV5-1,few,CASSFDGPNQPQHF,TGCGCCAGCAGCTTCGACGGCCCCAATCAGCCCCAGCATTTT
TRBJ2-1,TRBD2,TRBV5-4,-,CVSSYGLAGSLSYSEQFF,TGTGTCAGCAGTTATGGACTAGCGGGCTCTCTTTCCTACAGTGAGCAGTTCTTC
TRBJ2-4,-,TRBV6-6,-,CAISAGNQLGSIQYF,TGTGCCATTTCCGCGGGCAATCAGCTGGGATCCATTCAGTACTTC
TRBJ2-1,-,TRBV12-3/TRBV12-4,-,CASSLRTNRTQFF,TGTGCCAGCAGTTTACGAACTAACAGAACTCAGTTCTTC
TRBJ2-2,-,TRBV11-2,-,CTSSRRPGQFHTGEPFF,TGTACCAGCAGCCGGAGACCGGGACAATTCCACACCGGGGAGCCGTTTTTT
TRBJ2-5,-,TRBV11-1,-,CASSLTTRQETQHF,TGTGCCAGCAGCTTAACCACTAGGCAAGAGACTCAGCACTTC